One sample yielded the 29 T cell receptor beta chains listed below, sequenced in a study of CD8 T cells in ankylosing spondylitis. TCRdb recomputed calls from the 5' RACE reads with MiXCR, one row per CDR3 protein. The table includes 200,000 to 300,000 distinct CDR3 sequences, about 10% detected once. The sequenced material came from blood, either unsorted or a sorted T cell fraction (not recorded which). These TCRs come from a male donor with ankylosing spondylitis or in good health (not recorded which).

This clonotype came up many times. This chain uses TRBV21-1 with TRBJ2-3; the tabulated D call, TRBD1, remains unverified against the DNA. TRBV21-1 constitutes a pseudogene. The CDR3 contains 18 residues. The CDR3 protein is CASSKSLGTGRGTDTQYF. In DNA form, the CDR3 reads TGTGCCAGCAGCAAAAGCCTGGGGACAGGGAGGGGGACAGATACGCAGTATTTT.

This chain uses TRBV29-1 with TRBJ2-3; D is ambiguous. Trimming shortened V by 4 bases and J by 11 bases, and 10 bases separated the two germline ends. This CDR3 has 10 residues. CDR1 SQVTM and CDR2 ANQGSEA come from the germline V gene. As DNA, the CDR3 is TGCAGCGTTGTTAACCGGGTGCAGTATTTT. Protein product: CSVVNRVQYF.

The table lists this clonotype with many counts. This rearrangement joins TRBV5-1 to TRBJ2-7; D ambiguous. V was trimmed by 0 bases and J by 1 base, leaving 11 bases between them. Germline V CDR1 and CDR2: SGHRS, YFSETQ. The CDR3 runs 15 residues. The CDR3 DNA reads as TGCGCCAGCAGCTTGGAGGCTAGTGGGTCCTACGAGCAGTACTTC. Its translation: CASSLEASGSYEQYF. The entire variable domain, with the rest obtained from reference TRBV5-1 and TRBJ2-7, is as follows: KAGVTQTPRYLIKTRGQQVTLSCSPISGHRSVSWYQQTPGQGLQFLFEYFSETQRNKGNFPGRFSGRQFSNSRSEMNVSTLELGDSALYLCASSLEASGSYEQYFGPGTRLTVT.

This clonotype was seen ten or more times. The V call is TRBV28, the J call TRBJ2-2; 7 bases line up with TRBD2. Germline trimming cut 2 bases from V and 1 base from J; bases unmatched to any gene: 7. Germline assignment: CDR1 MDHEN and CDR2 SYDVKM. CDR3 length equals 17 residues. CDR3: CASSLGSPGGNTGELFF. The CDR3 coding sequence is TGTGCCAGCAGTTTAGGGTCCCCGGGAGGGAACACCGGGGAGCTGTTTTTT.

In this sample, this clonotype turned up a few times. The V call is TRBV7-9, the J call TRBJ2-5; 8 nucleotides agree with TRBD2. CDR1 SEHNR and CDR2 FQNEAQ come from the germline V gene (reference sequence). The CDR3 is 15 residues long. V lost 1 base and J lost 2; bases outside the gene matches: 3. CDR3 residues: CASSLDSGTQETQYF. Here the CDR3 DNA reads TGTGCCAGCAGCTTAGATAGCGGGACTCAAGAGACCCAGTACTTC.

This clonotype showed up many times. The gene calls are TRBV4-2 and TRBJ2-1; D may match TRBD1 or TRBD2 (6 bases each). In germline, CDR1 is LGHNA, CDR2 YNFKEQ. The CDR3 is 16 amino acids. Trimming pared 0 bases from V and 2 bases from J, leaving 11 bases between. The CDR3 region has the DNA TGTGCCAGCAGCCAAGATAGGGGGGAGGCCTACAATGAGCAGTTCTTC. It specifies CASSQDRGEAYNEQFF.

The chain uses TRBV20-1 and TRBJ2-7; D is perhaps TRBD2 (6 bases). CDR1 is DFQATT and CDR2 is SNEGSKA in the germline V gene (reference sequence). Trimming pared 0 bases from V and 3 bases from J, leaving 18 bases between. This CDR3 region has 16 residues. The CDR3 spells CSARDIGDWSLYEQYF. The CDR3 nucleotides are TGCAGTGCTAGAGATATTGGGGACTGGTCTCTCTACGAGCAGTACTTC.

This clonotype has at least ten counts. This CDR3 is CSAGPTGSFYEQYF. CDR3 coding DNA: TGCAGTGCCGGCCCCACAGGATCTTTCTACGAGCAGTACTTC. V usage is TRBV20-1 and J usage is TRBJ2-7; D may be TRBD1 (5 bases). Germline V gene data show CDR1 as DFQATT and CDR2 as SNEGSKA (reference sequence). The CDR3 contains 14 residues. V was cut by 6 bases and J by 3 bases, with 18 bases left in between.

At least ten counts were recorded for this clonotype. The gene calls are TRBV10-3 and TRBJ2-7; tentatively, D is TRBD1 (6 bases). V gave up 0 bases and J gave up 2 bases, with 14 bases separating them. Germline CDR1 and CDR2: ENHRY and SYGVKD. The CDR3 spans 16 residues. CDR3 bases: TGTGCCATCAGTGAGTCGAAAACAGGGTCCCCCTACGAGCAGTACTTC. Translated, it gives CAISESKTGSPYEQYF.

This clonotype was counted many times. V gene TRBV4-2 combines with J gene TRBJ2-7, with 8 nucleotides matching TRBD1. CDR1 LGHNA and CDR2 YNFKEQ come from the germline V gene. V lost 0 bases and J lost 4; bases outside the gene matches: 5. The CDR3 runs 15 residues. The CDR3 DNA reads TGTGCCAGCAGCCAAGAAACTGGACAGGGTTACGAGCAGTACTTC. Its translation is CASSQETGQGYEQYF.

This clonotype was observed a handful of times. The chain is built from TRBV5-1 and TRBJ2-3; D is possibly TRBD1 or TRBD2 (5 bases each). V lost 5 bases to trimming and J lost 3 bases, with 25 bases between them. Germline V CDR1 and CDR2: SGHRS, YFSETQ. The CDR3 sequence is 18 residues long. CDR3: CASRGMREQRKGTDTQYF. CDR3 DNA sequence: TGCGCCAGCAGGGGGATGCGAGAGCAGCGGAAGGGGACAGATACGCAGTATTTT.

This clonotype came up a few times. The chain joins TRBV4-1 to TRBJ2-4, with 12 positions matching TRBD2. Germline loops: CDR1 MGHRA, CDR2 YSYEKL. The CDR3 runs 20 residues. J lost 0 bases, V lost 0 bases, and 9 bases had no gene match. The CDR3 is CASSQDVSGLAGLAKNIQYF. The DNA for the CDR3 is TGCGCCAGCAGCCAAGATGTGTCCGGACTAGCGGGATTAGCCAAAAACATTCAGTACTTC.

There are many counts of this clonotype. The gene calls are TRBV20-1 and TRBJ1-1; D gene unclear. Trimming removed 1 base at V and 1 base at J, with 10 bases between. The CDR3 covers 14 residues. Germline assignment: CDR1 DFQATT and CDR2 SNEGSKA (reference sequence). The chain's CDR3 is CSARGASRNTEAFF. In nucleotides, the CDR3 is TGCAGTGCTAGAGGGGCATCACGGAACACTGAAGCTTTCTTT.

The sample holds a few counts of this clonotype. This may stem from a read error, because a much larger clone lies one nucleotide away. The rearrangement joins TRBV12-3 or TRBV12-4 to TRBJ2-2, with D possibly being TRBD2 (5 bases). The CDR3 contains 12 residues. The CDR3 coding sequence is TGTGCCAGCGCGATGAACACCGGGGAGCTGCTTTTT. This gives the protein CASAMNTGELLF.

This clonotype occurred many times. The CDR3 bases are TGCAGCGTTCGGACAGCGATGACTGAAGCTTTCTTT. This codes for CSVRTAMTEAFF. The genes are TRBV29-1 and TRBJ1-1; D may be TRBD1 (6 bases). Germline loops: CDR1 SQVTM, CDR2 ANQGSEA. V gave up 5 bases and J gave up 5 bases, with 12 bases separating them. CDR3 length equals 12 residues.

This clonotype was observed at least ten times. The V and J genes are TRBV3-1 and TRBJ2-7; 8 positions agree with TRBD1. Germline CDR1 and CDR2: LGHDT and YNNKEL (reference sequence). With V trimmed by 4 bases and J by 5 bases, 16 bases remained unmatched. The length of the CDR3 is 17 residues. The CDR3 region has the DNA TGTGCCAGCAGCCCCCTAGGCTTACGGACAGGGAGCCACGAGCAGTACTTC. Translation: CASSPLGLRTGSHEQYF.

The V call is TRBV20-1, the J call TRBJ1-6; possible D gene TRBD1, 6 bases. Germline V gene lookup returns CDR1 DFQATT and CDR2 SNEGSKA (reference sequence). The V end was cut by 3 bases, the J end by 3 bases, with 12 bases between. This CDR3 region has 15 residues. CDR3 nucleotides: TGCAGTGCTAGGGGGGGGCTTGGCTATAATTCACCCCTCCACTTT. It codes for CSARGGLGYNSPLHF.

This clonotype has ten or more counts. The chain uses TRBV5-1 and TRBJ1-5; 8 nucleotides line up with TRBD1. The germline CDR1 and CDR2 sequences are SGHRS and YFSETQ. The CDR3 runs 14 residues. J gave up 7 bases and V 4 bases, and 7 bases lay outside the gene matches. DNA of the CDR3: TGCGCCAGCAGCCCGGACAGGGAGGGGCAGCCCCAGCATTTT. As protein: CASSPDREGQPQHF. Drawing the rest from reference TRBV5-1 and TRBJ1-5, the complete variable domain is KAGVTQTPRYLIKTRGQQVTLSCSPISGHRSVSWYQQTPGQGLQFLFEYFSETQRNKGNFPGRFSGRQFSNSRSEMNVSTLELGDSALYLCASSPDREGQPQHFGDGTRLSIL.

This clonotype was detected a few times. A clone one base away is much larger, so this may be a read error. This chain uses TRBV5-1 with TRBJ1-1, with no clear D. This CDR3 has 15 amino acids. Germline V gene data show CDR1 as SGHRS and CDR2 as YFSETQ. Trimming shortened V by 1 base and J by 5 bases, and 15 bases separated the two germline ends. The CDR3 region is CASSLSSDLLTEAFF. DNA of the CDR3: TGCGCCAGCAGCTTGAGCTCCGATCTATTGACTGAAGCTTTCTTT.

This clonotype was counted at least ten times. This chain joins TRBV5-1 and TRBJ2-3; no definite D call. This CDR3 has 15 amino acids. CDR1 is SGHRS, CDR2 YFSETQ, per germline. The ends were cut back, 0 bases at V and 4 bases at J, with 12 bases in the middle. The CDR3 coding sequence is TGCGCCAGCAGCTTGGCGGCCAGTTCATCAGATACGCAGTATTTT. This codes for CASSLAASSSDTQYF.

There are many counts of this clonotype. The CDR3 region is CSATLAGGTLAGDTQYF. CDR3 nucleotides: TGCAGTGCCACCCTAGCCGGCGGGACCCTAGCTGGAGATACGCAGTATTTT. V is TRBV20-1 and J is TRBJ2-3; TRBD2 might be the D (6 bases). CDR3 size: 17 residues. The germline V and J ends were trimmed by 6 bases and 5 bases, with 27 bases remaining between them. Germline CDR1 and CDR2: DFQATT and SNEGSKA (reference sequence).

This clonotype was counted many times. The V and J genes are TRBV7-6 and TRBJ2-2; D is possibly TRBD2 (6 bases). CDR1 and CDR2 from the germline V gene are SGHVS and FNYEAQ. The CDR3 contains 15 residues. Trimming took 7 bases from V and 5 from J, leaving 17 bases between them. The CDR3 reads CASTPFSGRTGELFF. CDR3 nucleotides: TGTGCCAGCACCCCCTTTTCAGGGAGGACCGGGGAGCTGTTTTTT.

There are many counts of this clonotype. The V call is TRBV20-1, the J call TRBJ2-2; a weak D match, TRBD2 (7 bases). CDR3 size: 15 residues. The germline V and J ends were trimmed by 2 bases and 0 bases, with 10 bases remaining between them. CDR1 is DFQATT and CDR2 is SNEGSKA in the germline V gene (reference sequence). CDR3 nucleotide sequence: TGCAGTGCTAGACGCGGGGGCTCGAACACCGGGGAGCTGTTTTTT. This translates into CSARRGGSNTGELFF.

This clonotype was counted ten times or more. The chain links TRBV20-1 to TRBJ2-2, with no clear D. Trimming left V 2 bases short and J 1 base short, with 8 bases between. Germline V gene lookup returns CDR1 DFQATT and CDR2 SNEGSKA (reference sequence). This CDR3 is 14 amino acids long. For the CDR3, the DNA is TGCAGTGCTAGATTGCGGCGGAACACCGGGGAGCTGTTTTTT. Encoded protein: CSARLRRNTGELFF.

This clonotype was seen repeatedly, ten times or more. The V and J genes are TRBV12-3 or TRBV12-4 and TRBJ2-1; no clear D. This CDR3 contains 14 residues. V was pared by 2 bases and J by 2 bases, with 7 bases between. CDR3 loop: CASSLLPPYNEQFF. The CDR3 DNA sequence: TGTGCCAGCAGTTTACTCCCGCCCTACAATGAGCAGTTCTTC.

The table lists this clonotype with many counts. This chain links TRBV6-1 with TRBJ1-5, with a weak D call TRBD1 (6 bases). Germline V gene lookup returns CDR1 MNHNS and CDR2 SASEGT. V was cut by 11 bases and J by 4 bases, with 15 bases left in between. This CDR3 contains 13 residues. CDR3 residues: CASHGGLNQPQHF. The CDR3 nucleotides are TGTGCCTCACACGGGGGGCTTAATCAGCCCCAGCATTTT.

This clonotype was recorded at least ten times. The chain couples TRBV6-2 or TRBV6-3 to TRBJ1-1; 7 nucleotides line up with TRBD1. This CDR3 comprises 15 residues. The V gene end was trimmed by 6 bases and the J gene end by 2 bases; junction bases not matched to a gene: 9. Germline V gene lookup returns CDR1 MNHEY and CDR2 SVGEGT. The CDR3, as DNA: TGTGCCAGCAGCCGCTCCGGGACAGTCAACACTGAAGCTTTCTTT. Its translation is CASSRSGTVNTEAFF.

This clonotype has a count of ten or more. This chain links TRBV29-1 with TRBJ2-1; TRBD1 aligns across 8 bases. The J segment lost 4 bases and the V segment lost 7 bases, leaving 9 bases of the junction unmatched. This CDR3 is built from 14 residues. CDR1 and CDR2 from the germline V gene are SQVTM and ANQGSEA. The CDR3 region is CSAPDRGDYNEQFF. CDR3 sequence (DNA): TGCAGCGCCCCCGACAGGGGCGATTACAATGAGCAGTTCTTC.

This clonotype was counted many times. The gene calls are TRBV5-1 and TRBJ1-1; a weak D match, TRBD1 (5 bases). The CDR3 sequence is 16 residues long. Trimming pared 4 bases from V and 3 bases from J, leaving 19 bases between. Looked up from germline, CDR1 is SGHRS and CDR2 is YFSETQ. The CDR3 sequence: CASSRLRERSDTEAFF. The CDR3 DNA sequence: TGCGCCAGCAGCAGACTCAGGGAGAGGTCGGACACTGAAGCTTTCTTT.